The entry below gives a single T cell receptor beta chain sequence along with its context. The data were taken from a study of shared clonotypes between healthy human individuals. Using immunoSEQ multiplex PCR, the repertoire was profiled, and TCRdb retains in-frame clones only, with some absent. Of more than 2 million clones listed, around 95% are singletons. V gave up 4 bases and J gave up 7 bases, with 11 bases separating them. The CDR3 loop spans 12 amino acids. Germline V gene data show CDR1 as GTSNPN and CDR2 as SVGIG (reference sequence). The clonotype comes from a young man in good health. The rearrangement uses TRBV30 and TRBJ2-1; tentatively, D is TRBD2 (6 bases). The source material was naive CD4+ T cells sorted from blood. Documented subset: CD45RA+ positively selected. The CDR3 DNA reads TGTGCCTGGACCCTAGGAGGGAATGAGCAGTTCTTC. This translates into CAWTLGGNEQFF.